The next 25 T cell receptor beta chains were all read from a single sample in a study of Ad26.COV2.S vaccination and SARS-CoV-2 variants. Clones were sequenced by immunoSEQ multiplex PCR, and TCRdb holds only the in-frame ones, with some missing. The data show hundreds of thousands of clones, with approximately 89% seen just once and less than 3.5% held by the top ten. The treatment is: around 19 received Ad26.COV2.S at low or high dose, single or two shots; roughly 5 received placebo; per-sample allocation not given. Sample collection was performed on day 63 after the first vaccine or placebo injection. Sequences were derived from peripheral blood, sampled in a trial of Ad26.COV2.S vaccine versus placebo. The receptor source for this set is a person aged 18-65 years who received the Ad26.COV2.S COVID-19 vaccine or a placebo.

This chain connects TRBV7-2 to TRBJ2-3; perhaps TRBD1 as D (7 bases). CDR3 length: 15 amino acids. Trimming removed 8 bases at V and 3 bases at J, with 18 bases between. CDR1 SGHTA and CDR2 FQGNSA come from the germline V gene. CDR3 bases: TGTGCCAGCGGGGGGAGGAGGGGGCAGACAGATACGCAGTATTTT. It specifies CASGGRRGQTDTQYF.

V gene TRBV4-1 combines with J gene TRBJ2-6; unclear D gene. Germline values: CDR1 MGHRA, CDR2 YSYEKL. There are 12 residues in the CDR3. V lost 4 bases, J lost 2 bases, and 0 bases lay in between. As DNA, the CDR3 is TGCGCCAGCAGCCCTGGGGCCAACGTCCTGACTTTC. Residues: CASSPGANVLTF.

This clone was counted once. V usage is TRBV19 and J usage is TRBJ1-1; 9 nucleotides agree with TRBD1. CDR1 and CDR2 from the germline V gene are LNHDA and SQIVND (reference sequence). The CDR3 sequence is 13 residues long. The trim removed 8 bases at V and 2 bases at J, leaving 3 bases unmatched. The CDR3 sequence is CASGDRVNTEAFF. The CDR3 region has the DNA TGTGCCAGTGGGGACAGGGTCAACACTGAAGCTTTCTTT.

The rearrangement joins TRBV11-3 to TRBJ2-2; D unresolved. Germline values: CDR1 SGHNT, CDR2 YENEEA. V lost 0 bases and J lost 8, with 4 bases in between. The CDR3 runs 12 residues. The CDR3 loop reads CASSLEEGELFF. CDR3 nucleotide sequence: TGTGCCAGCAGCTTAGAGGAAGGGGAGCTGTTTTTT.

The rearrangement links TRBV7-9 to TRBJ2-7, with D unclear. The CDR3 extends over 16 amino acids. From germline, CDR1 is SEHNR and CDR2 FQNEAQ (reference sequence). Trimming pared 6 bases from V and 2 bases from J, leaving 20 bases between. The CDR3 is CASSHNTRPSTYEQYF. CDR3 DNA sequence: TGTGCCAGCAGTCATAACACCCGGCCATCTACCTACGAGCAGTACTTC.

V usage is TRBV7-2 and J usage is TRBJ1-4; TRBD1 might be the D (6 bases). CDR1 is SGHTA, CDR2 FQGNSA, per germline. Trimming took 0 bases from V and 3 from J, leaving 8 bases between them. The CDR3 has 15 residues. The chain's CDR3 is CASSLAGGPNEKLFF. CDR3 DNA: TGTGCCAGCAGCTTAGCAGGGGGGCCTAATGAAAAACTGTTTTTT.

This clone was picked up a small number of times. At one end, the junction sequence differs from germline, possibly due to a read error. This sequence joins TRBV7-8 and TRBJ2-2, with 8 bases fitting TRBD1. Germline lookup yields CDR1 SGHVS and CDR2 FQNEAQ. CDR3 length equals 18 residues. The CDR3 is CASRWVTCETGGYRGAVF. The CDR3 DNA is TGTGCCAGCAGATGGGTAACGTGCGAAACAGGGGGATACCGGGGAGCTGTTTTT.

This clone came up once. This rearrangement joins TRBV7-2 to TRBJ2-2; D gene unclear. Trimming shortened V by 3 bases and J by 3 bases, and 8 bases separated the two germline ends. The CDR3 consists of 14 residues. Germline CDR1 reads SGHTA; CDR2 reads FQGNSA. In nucleotides, the CDR3 is TGTGCCAGCAGCTTCTTGGCCTACACCGGGGAGCTGTTTTTT. It translates to CASSFLAYTGELFF.

The chain links TRBV20-1 to TRBJ2-1; TRBD2 aligns across 9 bases. The CDR3 sequence is 17 residues long. Germline trimming cut 3 bases from V and 5 bases from J; bases unmatched to any gene: 14. The germline gives CDR1 DFQATT, CDR2 SNEGSKA (reference sequence). Here the CDR3 reads CSASRRGGTVVHNEQFF. CDR3 DNA: TGCAGTGCTAGTCGGCGGGGGGGCACGGTGGTACACAATGAGCAGTTCTTC.

The chain employs TRBV5-1 and TRBJ1-3, with D unresolved. Trimming removed 4 bases from V and 0 bases from J, with 8 bases in between. The CDR3 is 14 residues long. The germline V gene has CDR1 SGHRS and CDR2 YFSETQ. The DNA for the CDR3 is TGCGCCAGCAGCCCGACAATCTCTGGAAACACCATATATTTT. Translation: CASSPTISGNTIYF.

The gene calls are TRBV4-3 and TRBJ1-1; D uncertain. Germline V gene sequence: CDR1 LGHNA, CDR2 YSLEER. The ends were cut back, 2 bases at V and 3 bases at J, with 7 bases in the middle. The CDR3 is 13 residues long. The CDR3 loop is CASSQRWDTEAFF. Here the CDR3 DNA reads TGCGCCAGCAGCCAAAGGTGGGACACTGAAGCTTTCTTT.

The chain links TRBV9 to TRBJ1-2; D remains unclear. Looked up from germline, CDR1 is SGDLS and CDR2 is YYNGEE. The CDR3 contains 14 residues. Trimming left V 4 bases short and J 7 bases short, with 17 bases between. In DNA, the CDR3 is TGTGCCAGCAGCAAGGACCGCCGTTTCGGTGGCTACACCTTC. This gives the protein CASSKDRRFGGYTF.

This chain uses TRBV19 with TRBJ1-2; TRBD1 aligns across 9 bases. The ends lost 5 bases at V and 5 bases at J; junction bases unmatched: 6. The CDR3 loop spans 14 amino acids. The germline V gene has CDR1 LNHDA and CDR2 SQIVND (reference sequence). The CDR3: CASSPTDRGYGYTF. Here the CDR3 DNA reads TGTGCCAGTAGTCCTACGGACAGGGGTTATGGCTACACCTTC.

This clone was counted a few times. V is TRBV5-1 and J is TRBJ1-1, with TRBD1 as a possible D gene (5 bases). The length of the CDR3 is 12 residues. Germline lookup yields CDR1 SGHRS and CDR2 YFSETQ. V was cut by 3 bases and J by 8 bases, with 11 bases left in between. The CDR3, as DNA: TGCGCCAGCAGCTCGGGACGGTCGGAAGCTTTCTTT. It encodes CASSSGRSEAFF.

The rearrangement joins TRBV12-3 or TRBV12-4 to TRBJ1-1, with 8 nucleotides matching TRBD1. This CDR3 comprises 13 residues. V lost 7 bases to trimming and J lost 7 bases; unmatched junction nucleotides: 8. DNA for the CDR3: TGTGCCAGCACAGGGACAGGCCTAAATGAAGCTTTCTTT. The encoded protein is CASTGTGLNEAFF.

The gene calls are TRBV6-6 and TRBJ1-2; D remains unclear. In germline, CDR1 is MNHNY, CDR2 SVGAGI (reference sequence). V lost 7 bases to trimming and J lost 2 bases, with 14 bases between them. This CDR3 has 14 residues. The DNA of the CDR3 is TGTGCCAGCAACTTTACCCACAAGAACTATGGCTACACCTTC. Its translation is CASNFTHKNYGYTF.

The chain links TRBV7-8 to TRBJ1-2; 9 bases match TRBD1. Germline loops: CDR1 SGHVS, CDR2 FQNEAQ. V shed 4 bases, J shed 4 bases, and the junction held 4 bases outside the gene matches. The CDR3 spans 14 residues. As DNA, the CDR3 is TGTGCCAGCAGCTCACAGGGGGCCAGCTATGGCTACACCTTC. Protein: CASSSQGASYGYTF.

This clone occurred once. The chain recombines TRBV15 with TRBJ2-1; 16 bases match TRBD2. The CDR3 extends over 19 amino acids. With 1 base clipped from V and 8 bases from J, the junction kept 11 bases outside the gene matches. Germline CDR1 LNHNV, CDR2 YYDKDF (reference sequence). The CDR3 nucleotides read TGTGCCACCAGCAGAGTTGTCGCCGGGACTAGCGGGAGGGGCGATGAGCAGTTCTTC. Encoded protein: CATSRVVAGTSGRGDEQFF.

The chain joins TRBV5-4 to TRBJ2-5; D uncertain. The CDR3 is made up of 13 amino acids. V was cut by 0 bases and J by 2 bases, with 5 bases left in between. Germline-derived CDR1 and CDR2 are SGHNT and YYREEE (reference sequence). The CDR3 DNA reads as TGTGCCAGCAGCTTGGGGCAGCAAGAGACCCAGTACTTC. Translating it yields CASSLGQQETQYF.

CDR3 in DNA: TGCAGCGTTCCGACGAGGGTATCAGGGCCGGGTGGCTACACCTTC. This codes for CSVPTRVSGPGGYTF. The chain has TRBV29-1 and TRBJ1-2, with a tentative D call TRBD1 (5 bases). The germline V and J ends were trimmed by 5 bases and 7 bases, with 23 bases remaining between them. CDR1 and CDR2 (germline): SQVTM, ANQGSEA. The CDR3 is 15 amino acids.

This chain joins TRBV15 and TRBJ2-5, with TRBD1 matching over 9 bases. The V gene's germline CDR1 is LNHNV and CDR2 YYDKDF (reference sequence). The ends lost 3 bases at V and 4 bases at J; junction bases unmatched: 9. The CDR3 spans 16 residues. CDR3 sequence: CATSRGNTGGVETQYF. CDR3 nucleotides: TGTGCCACCAGCAGGGGGAATACAGGGGGCGTAGAGACCCAGTACTTC. Full variable domain (outside the CDR3, taken from reference TRBV15 and TRBJ2-5): DAMVIQNPRYQVTQFGKPVTLSCSQTLNHNVMYWYQQKSSQAPKLLFHYYDKDFNNEADTPDNFQSRRPNTSFCFLDIRSPGLGDTAMYLCATSRGNTGGVETQYFGPGTRLLVL.

The rearrangement uses TRBV27 and TRBJ1-2; D ambiguous. CDR1 and CDR2 (germline): MNHEY, SMNVEV (reference sequence). V lost 5 bases and J lost 0, with 25 bases in between. CDR3 length: 19 amino acids. CDR3 residues: CASSPHMLSKSSPNYGYTF. CDR3 in DNA: TGTGCCAGCAGTCCCCATATGTTGTCGAAGTCATCCCCTAACTATGGCTACACCTTC.

V usage is TRBV5-6 and J usage is TRBJ2-1; 9 bases match TRBD1. The trim removed 4 bases at V and 3 bases at J, leaving 5 bases unmatched. The CDR3 is 15 residues long. CDR1 is SGHDT and CDR2 is YYEEEE in the germline V gene. The CDR3 loop reads CASSDDRGNYNEQFF. In DNA form, the CDR3 reads TGTGCCAGCAGCGATGACAGGGGGAACTACAATGAGCAGTTCTTC.

The chain links TRBV7-2 to TRBJ2-3, with 7 bases lining up with TRBD2. The CDR3 runs 16 residues. V lost 3 bases to trimming and J lost 0 bases; unmatched junction nucleotides: 6. CDR1 is SGHTA and CDR2 is FQGNSA in the germline V gene. The chain's CDR3 is CASSFMSGISTDTQYF. DNA for the CDR3: TGTGCCAGCAGCTTTATGAGCGGGATTAGCACAGATACGCAGTATTTT. Together with reference TRBV7-2 and TRBJ2-3, the CDR3 gives the full variable domain: GAGVSQSPSNKVTEKGKDVELRCDPISGHTALYWYRQSLGQGLEFLIYFQGNSAPDKSGLPSDRFSAERTGGSVSTLTIQRTQQEDSAVYLCASSFMSGISTDTQYFGPGTRLTVL.

V usage is TRBV19 and J usage is TRBJ2-1; 7 nucleotides align to TRBD2. The CDR3 has 17 amino acids. From germline, CDR1 is LNHDA and CDR2 SQIVND (reference sequence). V gave up 8 bases and J gave up 0 bases; unmatched junction bases: 13. The CDR3 loop is CASGSRASGNSYNEQFF. The CDR3 DNA is TGTGCCAGTGGGTCTAGGGCTAGCGGAAACTCCTACAATGAGCAGTTCTTC.